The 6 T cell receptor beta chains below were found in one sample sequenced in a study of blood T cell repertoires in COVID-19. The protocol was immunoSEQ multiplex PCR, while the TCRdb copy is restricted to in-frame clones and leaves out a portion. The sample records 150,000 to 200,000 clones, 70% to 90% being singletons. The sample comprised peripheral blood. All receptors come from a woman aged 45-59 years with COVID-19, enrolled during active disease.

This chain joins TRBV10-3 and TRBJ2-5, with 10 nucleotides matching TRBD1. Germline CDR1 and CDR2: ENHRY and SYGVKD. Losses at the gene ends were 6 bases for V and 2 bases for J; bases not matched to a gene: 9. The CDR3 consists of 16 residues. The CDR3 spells CAISPTGTGDQETQYF. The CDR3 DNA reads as TGTGCCATCAGCCCAACCGGGACAGGGGATCAAGAGACCCAGTACTTC.

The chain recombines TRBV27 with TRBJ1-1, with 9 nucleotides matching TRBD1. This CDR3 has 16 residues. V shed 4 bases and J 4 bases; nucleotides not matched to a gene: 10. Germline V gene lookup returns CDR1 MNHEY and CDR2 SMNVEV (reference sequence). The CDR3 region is CASSSGQGFRGTEAFF. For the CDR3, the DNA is TGTGCCAGCAGTTCGGGACAGGGCTTCAGAGGCACTGAAGCTTTCTTT.

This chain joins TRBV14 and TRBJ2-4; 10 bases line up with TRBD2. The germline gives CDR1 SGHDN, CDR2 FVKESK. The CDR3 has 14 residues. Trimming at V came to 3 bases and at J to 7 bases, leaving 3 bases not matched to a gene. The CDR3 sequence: CASSQSGGANIQYF. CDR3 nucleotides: TGTGCCAGCAGCCAGAGCGGGGGGGCTAACATTCAGTACTTC. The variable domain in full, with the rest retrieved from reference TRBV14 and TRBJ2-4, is EAGVTQFPSHSVIEKGQTVTLRCDPISGHDNLYWYRRVMGKEIKFLLHFVKESKQDESGMPNNRFLAERTGGTYSTLKVQPAELEDSGVYFCASSQSGGANIQYFGAGTRLSVL.

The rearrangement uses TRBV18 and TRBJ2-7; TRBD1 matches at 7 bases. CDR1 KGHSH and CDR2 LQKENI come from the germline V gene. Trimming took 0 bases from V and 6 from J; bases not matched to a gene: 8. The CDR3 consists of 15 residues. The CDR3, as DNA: TGTGCCAGCTCACCACCGGTTAACAGGGGTCCCGAGCAGTACTTC. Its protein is CASSPPVNRGPEQYF.

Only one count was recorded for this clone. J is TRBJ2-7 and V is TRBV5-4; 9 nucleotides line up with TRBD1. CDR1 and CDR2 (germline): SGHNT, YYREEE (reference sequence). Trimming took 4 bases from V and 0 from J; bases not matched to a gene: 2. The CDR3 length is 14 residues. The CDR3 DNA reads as TGTGCCAGCAGCCTGGACAGGGGCTCCTACGAGCAGTACTTC. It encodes CASSLDRGSYEQYF.

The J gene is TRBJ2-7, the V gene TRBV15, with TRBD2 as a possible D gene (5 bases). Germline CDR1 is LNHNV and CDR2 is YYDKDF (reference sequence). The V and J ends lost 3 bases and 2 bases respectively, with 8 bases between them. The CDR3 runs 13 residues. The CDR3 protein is CATSRDLTYEQYF. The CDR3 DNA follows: TGTGCCACCAGCAGGGACTTGACCTACGAGCAGTACTTC.